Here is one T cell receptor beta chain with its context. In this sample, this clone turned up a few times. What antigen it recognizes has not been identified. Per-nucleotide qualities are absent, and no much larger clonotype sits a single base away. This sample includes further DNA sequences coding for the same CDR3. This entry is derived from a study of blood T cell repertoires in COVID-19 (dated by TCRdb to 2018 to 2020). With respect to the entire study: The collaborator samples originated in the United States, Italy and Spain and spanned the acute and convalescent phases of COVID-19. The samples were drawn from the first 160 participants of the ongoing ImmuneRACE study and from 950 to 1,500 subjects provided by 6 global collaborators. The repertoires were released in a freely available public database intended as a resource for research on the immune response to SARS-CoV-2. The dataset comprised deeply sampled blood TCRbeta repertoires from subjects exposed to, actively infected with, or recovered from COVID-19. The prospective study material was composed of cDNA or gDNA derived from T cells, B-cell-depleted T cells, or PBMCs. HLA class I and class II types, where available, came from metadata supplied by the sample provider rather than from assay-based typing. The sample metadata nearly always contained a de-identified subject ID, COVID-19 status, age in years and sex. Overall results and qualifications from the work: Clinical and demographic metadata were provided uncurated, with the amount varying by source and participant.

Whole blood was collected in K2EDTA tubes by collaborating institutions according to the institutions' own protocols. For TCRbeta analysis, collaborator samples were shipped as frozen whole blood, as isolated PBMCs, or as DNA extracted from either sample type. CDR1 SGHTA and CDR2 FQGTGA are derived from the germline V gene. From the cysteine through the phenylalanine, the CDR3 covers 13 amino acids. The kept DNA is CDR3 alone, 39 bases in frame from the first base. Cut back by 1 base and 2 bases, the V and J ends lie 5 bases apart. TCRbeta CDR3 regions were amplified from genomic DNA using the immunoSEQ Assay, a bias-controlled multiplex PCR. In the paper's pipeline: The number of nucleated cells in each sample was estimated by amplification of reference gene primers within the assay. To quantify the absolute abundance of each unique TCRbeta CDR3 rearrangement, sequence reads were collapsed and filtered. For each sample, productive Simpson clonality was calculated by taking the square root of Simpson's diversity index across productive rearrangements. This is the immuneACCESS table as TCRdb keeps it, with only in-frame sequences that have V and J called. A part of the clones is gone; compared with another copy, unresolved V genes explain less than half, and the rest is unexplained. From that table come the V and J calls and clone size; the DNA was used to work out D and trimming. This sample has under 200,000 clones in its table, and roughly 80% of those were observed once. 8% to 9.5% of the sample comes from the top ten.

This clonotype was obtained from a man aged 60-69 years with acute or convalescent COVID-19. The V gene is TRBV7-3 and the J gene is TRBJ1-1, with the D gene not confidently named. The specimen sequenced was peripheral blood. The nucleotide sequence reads TGTGCCAGCAGCTTAAGTGTAAACACTGAAGCTTTCTTT. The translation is CASSLSVNTEAFF.